This paragraph covers one TCR beta chain sequence. Each CDR3 protein gets one entry after TCRdb re-called the 5' RACE reads with MiXCR. The sample carries about half a million distinct CDR3 sequences, approximately 18% recorded once. These data belong to a study of T-cell memory formation after mild COVID-19. Sequenced sample: PBMCs or a T cell subset sorted from them (not recorded which). This clonotype was obtained from an adult woman who had mild COVID-19 (a few samples of this study predate the infection). Cell type and time point are not known.

This chain's CDR3 is CASSWGLAGTGLDEQYF. In DNA form, the CDR3 reads TGTGCCAGCAGCTGGGGGCTTGCTGGGACAGGGTTGGACGAGCAGTACTTC. The chain carries TRBV5-6 and TRBJ2-7; 9 bases are a match to TRBD1. Germline values: CDR1 SGHDT, CDR2 YYEEEE. This CDR3 contains 17 residues. Germline trimming cut 3 bases from V and 5 bases from J; bases unmatched to any gene: 15.